The next 31 T cell receptor beta chains were all read from a single sample in a study of circulating CD8 cells and anti-PD-1 response in melanoma. Each library started from about 15 ng of total RNA using the QIAseq Immune Repertoire TCR panel. TCRdb independently ran MiXCR on the reads; one entry per CDR3 protein. Of almost 1,000 distinct CDR3 sequences listed, 9.4% are singletons. Four subsets defined by PD-1 and/or TIGIT were sorted from live CD3+CD8+TCRalphabeta+ cells. This material consisted of CD8+ T cells from PBMCs, taken at baseline or after one month of anti-PD-1 therapy (not recorded which). These receptors all stem from a human donor with melanoma.

This clonotype was counted a few times. V is TRBV2 and J is TRBJ2-1; a weak D match, TRBD1 (6 bases). Trimming removed 10 bases from V and 10 bases from J, with 17 bases in between. This CDR3 is 12 amino acids long. CDR1 and CDR2 from the germline V gene are SNHLY and FYNNEI. The CDR3: CATATGLTEQFF. The CDR3 nucleotides read TGTGCCACCGCGACAGGCCTGACGGAGCAGTTCTTC.

This clonotype has just a few counts. The chain couples TRBV12-3 or TRBV12-4 to TRBJ2-7, with unresolved D. This CDR3 is 13 amino acids long. The V end was cut by 6 bases, the J end by 2 bases, with 11 bases between. The CDR3 sequence: CASSSTPAYEQYF. The CDR3 bases are TGTGCCAGCAGCTCGACACCCGCCTACGAGCAGTACTTC.

This clonotype was counted only a few times. Just one base apart from a much larger clone, this may be a read error. This chain links TRBV19 with TRBJ1-2; D gene uncertain. The CDR3 covers 15 residues. Germline assignment: CDR1 LNHDA and CDR2 SQIVND (reference sequence). Trimming took off 0 bases at V and 12 bases at J, with 20 bases between the two ends. The CDR3 DNA is TGTGCCAGTAGTATAGATTGGCCGCGACTCTCAGGCCACACCTTC. This translates into CASSIDWPRLSGHTF.

This clonotype is medium-sized in the sample. The rearrangement uses TRBV19 and TRBJ2-7; D possibly corresponds to TRBD2 (5 bases). The CDR3 spans 12 residues. Per the germline V gene, CDR1 is LNHDA and CDR2 is SQIVND (reference sequence). Between the trimmed V and J ends, which lost 5 bases and 5 bases, there was a span of 10 bases. The CDR3 nucleotides are TGTGCCAGTAGTTTGGGTAGCGACGAGCAGTACTTC. Amino acids: CASSLGSDEQYF.

Sample share makes this clonotype medium-sized. The rearrangement links TRBV5-6 to TRBJ1-2; a weak D match, TRBD1 (5 bases). Trimming pared 4 bases from V and 8 bases from J, leaving 9 bases between. This CDR3 spans 11 amino acids. The germline V gene has CDR1 SGHDT and CDR2 YYEEEE. CDR3 protein: CASSRGDGYTF. CDR3 DNA: TGTGCCAGCAGCCGGGGGGACGGCTACACCTTC.

This clonotype is medium-sized within its sample. The chain recombines TRBV6-1 with TRBJ2-5; TRBD1 is a possible D gene (6 bases). Trimming removed 11 bases at V and 0 bases at J, with 16 bases between. The CDR3 spans 14 residues. Looked up from germline, CDR1 is MNHNS and CDR2 is SASEGT. Here the CDR3 DNA reads TGTGCCGCCTGCCCAGGGGTCAACCAAGAGACCCAGTACTTC. This translates into CAACPGVNQETQYF.

This clonotype is labeled medium-sized (0.01 to 0.1%). The chain employs TRBV14 and TRBJ1-2; 7 nucleotides align to TRBD1. The CDR3 totals 17 residues. The V and J ends lost 0 bases and 0 bases, in that order; junction bases with no gene match: 7. Germline CDR1 reads SGHDN; CDR2 reads FVKESK. The CDR3 DNA follows: TGTGCCAGCAGCCAAGACCCTTGGGGGACAGCTAACTATGGCTACACCTTC. It yields the protein CASSQDPWGTANYGYTF.

By sample share, this clonotype is medium-sized. This chain connects TRBV5-6 to TRBJ2-2; no clear D gene. Germline V gives CDR1 SGHDT, CDR2 YYEEEE. V gave up 1 base and J gave up 5 bases, with 3 bases separating them. CDR3 length: 12 amino acids. The CDR3 region has the DNA TGTGCCAGCAGCTTGCTTACCGGGGAGCTGTTTTTT. This sequence encodes CASSLLTGELFF.

The genes are TRBV20-1 and TRBJ2-7; a possible D gene is TRBD2 (6 bases). This CDR3 spans 11 amino acids. CDR1 and CDR2 from the germline V gene are DFQATT and SNEGSKA (reference sequence). Deletions cut 5 bases from V and 4 bases from J, with 9 bases between. Here the CDR3 DNA reads TGCAGTGCTCGGGACTTTTACGAGCAGTACTTC. Translation: CSARDFYEQYF.

The chain employs TRBV24-1 and TRBJ2-2; D is uncertain. In germline, CDR1 is KGHDR, CDR2 SFDVKD. Trimming took off 5 bases at V and 6 bases at J, with 9 bases between the two ends. The length of the CDR3 is 13 residues. DNA of the CDR3: TGTGCCACCAGTGTAAGGAGCCCCGGGGAGCTGTTTTTT. It is translated as CATSVRSPGELFF.

This clonotype is labeled as large. This chain joins TRBV5-4 and TRBJ2-4, with 7 bases lining up with TRBD1. The CDR3 spans 14 residues. The trim removed 4 bases at V and 2 bases at J, leaving 3 bases unmatched. Germline V lookup: CDR1 SGHNT, CDR2 YYREEE (reference sequence). As DNA, the CDR3 is TGTGCCAGCAGCCTGACAGGGTCCAAAAACATTCAGTACTTC. It encodes CASSLTGSKNIQYF.

This clonotype is labeled as medium-sized (0.01 to 0.1%). The rearrangement uses TRBV5-8 and TRBJ1-1, with a tentative D call TRBD1 (6 bases). Germline CDR1 SGHTS, CDR2 YDEGEE. Trimming took 2 bases from V and 0 from J, leaving 11 bases between them. CDR3 length: 15 residues. The CDR3 loop reads CASSFFGGLNTEAFF. In DNA, the CDR3 is TGTGCCAGCAGCTTTTTCGGGGGCTTGAACACTGAAGCTTTCTTT.

This clonotype was counted only a few times. This may arise from a read error, as a much more abundant clone is one base away. The chain links TRBV19 to TRBJ1-2, with a possible D match to TRBD1 (5 bases). Per germline, CDR1 LNHDA and CDR2 SQIVND (reference sequence). The CDR3 runs 14 residues. Trimming stripped 3 bases from V and 7 bases from J, with 15 bases between. In nucleotides, the CDR3 is TGTGCCAGTAGTATGATGGGACCCTGGGGTGGCTACACCTTC. The encoded protein is CASSMMGPWGGYTF.

By share, this clonotype counts as medium-sized (0.01 to 0.1%). The CDR3 sequence is CASSKGIPGPGGYEQFF. DNA for the CDR3: TGTGCCAGCAGCAAAGGTATCCCGGGACCAGGAGGCTATGAGCAGTTCTTC. V is TRBV21-1 and J is TRBJ2-1; the D segment call TRBD1 is taken from the table without a DNA check. TRBV21-1 is a listed pseudogene. The CDR3 extends over 17 amino acids.

This clonotype is medium-sized within its sample. This chain links TRBV4-1 with TRBJ2-3, with 8 nucleotides matching TRBD1. The ends lost 0 bases at V and 2 bases at J; junction bases unmatched: 1. The length of the CDR3 is 15 residues. Per the germline V gene, CDR1 is MGHRA and CDR2 is YSYEKL. CDR3 sequence: CASSQEDRATDTQYF. CDR3 sequence (DNA): TGCGCCAGCAGCCAAGAGGACAGGGCCACAGATACGCAGTATTTT.

The V gene is TRBV2, the J gene TRBJ2-1, with D maybe TRBD2 (6 bases). Germline V gene sequence: CDR1 SNHLY, CDR2 FYNNEI. Trimming removed 6 bases at V and 7 bases at J, with 16 bases between. The CDR3 totals 14 residues. Here the CDR3 DNA reads TGTGCCAGCAGCTTATCTGGGGGGTTGAATGAGCAGTTCTTC. Its translation is CASSLSGGLNEQFF. Full variable domain (rest looked up from reference TRBV2 and TRBJ2-1): EPEVTQTPSHQVTQMGQEVILRCVPISNHLYFYWYRQILGQKVEFLVSFYNNEISEKSEIFDDQFSVERPDGSNFTLKIRSTKLEDSAMYFCASSLSGGLNEQFFGPGTRLTVL.

This clonotype is medium-sized by share. The chain is built from TRBV6-2 or TRBV6-3 and TRBJ2-7; D perhaps matches TRBD2 (5 bases). CDR1 is MNHEY, CDR2 SVGEGT, per germline. The length of the CDR3 is 13 residues. Trimming cost V 5 bases and J 0 bases, with 8 bases left between them. The CDR3 DNA reads as TGTGCCAGCAGTCCCGGGAACTCCTACGAGCAGTACTTC. It is translated as CASSPGNSYEQYF.

This clonotype was seen a few times. This sequence joins TRBV28 and TRBJ2-5; D might be TRBD1 (6 bases). CDR1 is MDHEN and CDR2 is SYDVKM in the germline V gene. This CDR3 region has 15 residues. V was cut by 3 bases and J by 1 base, with 12 bases left in between. Here the CDR3 reads CASSFPNRAQETQYF. CDR3 DNA sequence: TGTGCCAGCAGTTTCCCCAACAGGGCCCAAGAGACCCAGTACTTC.

Relative to its sample, this clonotype is medium-sized. V and J are TRBV29-1 and TRBJ2-7; no definite D call. V dropped 1 base and J dropped 1 base, with 8 bases sitting between them. CDR3 length: 13 amino acids. The germline CDR1 and CDR2 sequences are SQVTM and ANQGSEA. This chain's CDR3 is CSVEAAGSYEQYF. The CDR3, as DNA: TGCAGCGTTGAAGCGGCAGGTTCCTACGAGCAGTACTTC.

This clonotype was recorded once. A much larger clone sits a single nucleotide away, making a read error possible. The chain joins TRBV19 to TRBJ1-2; perhaps TRBD1 as D (5 bases). The CDR3 length is 13 residues. Trimming removed 4 bases from V and 8 bases from J, with 14 bases in between. Per the germline V gene, CDR1 is LNHDA and CDR2 is SQIVND (reference sequence). The CDR3 reads CASSTEGIKGYTF. In nucleotides, the CDR3 is TGTGCCAGTAGTACAGAGGGGATAAAGGGCTACACCTTC.

V is TRBV29-1 and J is TRBJ2-7; tentative D call: TRBD1 (6 bases). Trimming took 5 bases from V and 1 from J, leaving 9 bases between them. This CDR3 region has 12 residues. Germline V lookup: CDR1 SQVTM, CDR2 ANQGSEA. The CDR3 sequence is CSVSTGSYEQYF. DNA of the CDR3: TGCAGCGTTTCAACAGGGTCCTACGAGCAGTACTTC.

The chain is built from TRBV30 and TRBJ2-7; no firm D call. CDR1 and CDR2 from the germline V gene are GTSNPN and SVGIG (reference sequence). Trimming cost V 2 bases and J 4 bases, with 6 bases left between them. The CDR3 is made up of 11 amino acids. Written as DNA, the CDR3 is TGTGCCTGGAGTTCGATTTACGAGCAGTACTTC. Amino acids: CAWSSIYEQYF.

This clonotype is medium-sized by share. This rearrangement joins TRBV20-1 to TRBJ2-6; D gene ambiguous. CDR1 is DFQATT and CDR2 is SNEGSKA in the germline V gene (reference sequence). V shed 2 bases and J shed 3 bases, with 11 bases lying between them. The CDR3 covers 15 residues. CDR3 DNA sequence: TGCAGTGCTAGACGTCCACCGGATGGGGCCAACGTCCTGACTTTC. Encoded protein: CSARRPPDGANVLTF.

This clonotype is labeled medium-sized. As DNA, the CDR3 is TGTGCCAGCAGCGTACTAGCTAGCGGTCGCACAGATACGCAGTATTTT. Translation gives CASSVLASGRTDTQYF. This chain joins TRBV9 and TRBJ2-3, with 7 nucleotides matching TRBD2. CDR1 SGDLS and CDR2 YYNGEE come from the germline V gene. The CDR3 is 16 residues long. After removal of 1 base from V and 1 base from J, the junction contained 6 bases not matched to a gene. Drawing the rest from reference TRBV9 and TRBJ2-3, the complete variable domain is DSGVTQTPKHLITATGQRVTLRCSPRSGDLSVYWYQQSLDQGLQFLIQYYNGEERAKGNILERFSAQQFPDLHSELNLSSLELGDSALYFCASSVLASGRTDTQYFGPGTRLTVL.

By proportion, this clonotype is medium-sized. The chain links TRBV5-4 to TRBJ2-7; 8 positions match TRBD1. This CDR3 comprises 15 residues. J gave up 2 bases and V 4 bases, and 8 bases lay outside the gene matches. CDR1 and CDR2 (germline): SGHNT, YYREEE (reference sequence). CDR3 protein: CASSPVDRAPYEQYF. Written as DNA, the CDR3 is TGTGCCAGCAGCCCGGTGGACAGGGCTCCCTACGAGCAGTACTTC. The full variable domain, with the rest looked up from reference TRBV5-4 and TRBJ2-7, is ETGVTQSPTHLIKTRGQQVTLRCSSQSGHNTVSWYQQALGQGPQFIFQYYREEENGRGNFPPRFSGLQFPNYSSELNVNALELDDSALYLCASSPVDRAPYEQYFGPGTRLTVT.

By frequency in the sample, this clonotype is medium-sized (0.01 to 0.1%). This sequence joins TRBV7-3 and TRBJ2-1, with D unclear. Trimming shortened V by 5 bases and J by 5 bases, and 10 bases separated the two germline ends. Looked up from germline, CDR1 is SGHTA and CDR2 is FQGTGA. The CDR3 spans 13 residues. As DNA, the CDR3 is TGTGCCAGCAGCCTCACGATCGACAATGAGCAGTTCTTC. This translates into CASSLTIDNEQFF.

This clonotype is categorized as medium-sized. The gene calls are TRBV20-1 and TRBJ2-5; 7 positions agree with TRBD2. The V segment lost 1 base and the J segment 1 base; nucleotides outside the gene matches: 12. CDR1 is DFQATT and CDR2 is SNEGSKA in the germline V gene (reference sequence). The CDR3 loop spans 17 amino acids. As DNA, the CDR3 is TGCAGTGCTAGAGGGCCCACTAGCGAAATTCTCCAAGAGACCCAGTACTTC. Protein sequence: CSARGPTSEILQETQYF.

Within the sample, this clonotype is large. V and J are TRBV5-4 and TRBJ2-7; 8 nucleotides align to TRBD2. The trim removed 4 bases at V and 4 bases at J, leaving 16 bases unmatched. CDR3 length equals 17 residues. The germline gives CDR1 SGHNT, CDR2 YYREEE (reference sequence). The CDR3 DNA reads as TGTGCCAGCAGCCCGGCGGGCTATAGCGGGGACCAATACGAGCAGTACTTC. The encoded protein is CASSPAGYSGDQYEQYF.

Sample share makes this clonotype large. The chain is built from TRBV20-1 and TRBJ2-7, with 7 positions matching TRBD1. Germline V gene data show CDR1 as DFQATT and CDR2 as SNEGSKA (reference sequence). Unmatched junction bases numbered 5, after V lost 0 bases and J lost 0 bases. CDR3 size: 15 residues. CDR3 sequence: CSARDRDSRSYEQYF. CDR3 bases: TGCAGTGCTAGAGACCGGGACAGCCGCTCCTACGAGCAGTACTTC.

By sample share, this clonotype is medium-sized. The rearrangement uses TRBV7-2 and TRBJ2-1; the match to TRBD2 covers 16 bases. The CDR3 consists of 18 residues. V trimming: 6 bases; J trimming: 7 bases; junction bases outside the gene matches: 12. Germline-derived CDR1 and CDR2 are SGHTA and FQGNSA. CDR3 amino acids: CASRHPGTSGGASNEQFF. DNA for the CDR3: TGTGCCAGCAGGCACCCCGGGACTAGCGGGGGGGCTAGTAATGAGCAGTTCTTC.

The J gene is TRBJ2-1, the V gene TRBV14, with TRBD1 as a possible D gene (5 bases). Germline loops: CDR1 SGHDN, CDR2 FVKESK. The CDR3 contains 16 residues. Deletions cut 0 bases from V and 0 bases from J, with 9 bases between. The CDR3 region is CASSQDQGVSYNEQFF. CDR3 sequence (DNA): TGTGCCAGCAGCCAAGATCAAGGGGTCTCCTACAATGAGCAGTTCTTC.